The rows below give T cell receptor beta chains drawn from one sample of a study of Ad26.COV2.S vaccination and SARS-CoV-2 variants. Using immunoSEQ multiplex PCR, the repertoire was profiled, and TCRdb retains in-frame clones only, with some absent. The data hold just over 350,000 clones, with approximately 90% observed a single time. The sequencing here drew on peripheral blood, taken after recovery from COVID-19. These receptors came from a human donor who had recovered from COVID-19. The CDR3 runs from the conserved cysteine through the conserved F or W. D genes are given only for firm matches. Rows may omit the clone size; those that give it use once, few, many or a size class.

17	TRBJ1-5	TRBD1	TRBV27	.	TGTGCCAGCAGTTCTCAATGGGCAGGGGGCGCGGATCAGCCCCAGCATTTT	CASSSQWAGGADQPQHF
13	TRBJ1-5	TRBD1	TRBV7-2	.	TGTGCCAGCAGCTCCGACAGGGTTCAGCCCCAGCATTTT	CASSSDRVQPQHF
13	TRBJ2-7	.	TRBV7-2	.	TGTGCCAGCAGCTCAAACGGTCCCTACGAGCAGTACTTC	CASSSNGPYEQYF
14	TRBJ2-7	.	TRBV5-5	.	TGTGCCAGCAGGGCCCCAGGCCAAAGCTACGAGCAGTACTTC	CASRAPGQSYEQYF
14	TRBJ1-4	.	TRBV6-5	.	TGTGCCAGCGCAAAAATTTCAACTAATGAAAAACTGTTTTTT	CASAKISTNEKLFF
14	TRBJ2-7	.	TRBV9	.	TGTGCCAGCAGCGTAGAAGTGAGCTCCTACGAGCAGTACTTC	CASSVEVSSYEQYF
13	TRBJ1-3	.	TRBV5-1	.	TGCGCCAGCAGCTCCTCTACTTCAAACACCATATATTTT	CASSSSTSNTIYF
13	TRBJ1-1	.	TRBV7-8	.	TGTGCCAGCAGCTTATTGAGGAACACTGAAGCTTTCTTT	CASSLLRNTEAFF
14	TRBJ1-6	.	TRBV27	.	TGTGCCAGCAGTTTGCCCAGTCCAAATTCACCCCTCCACTTT	CASSLPSPNSPLHF
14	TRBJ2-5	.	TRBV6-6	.	TGTGCCAGCAGTAGCGGACTGTCACAAGAGACCCAGTACTTC	CASSSGLSQETQYF
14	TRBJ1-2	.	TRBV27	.	TGTGCCAGCAGACCAGGTGGGGCTAACTATGGCTACACCTTC	CASRPGGANYGYTF
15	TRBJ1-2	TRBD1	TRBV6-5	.	TGTGCCAGCAGTTATTCGACAGGGCCCCTACAGGGCTACACCTTC	CASSYSTGPLQGYTF
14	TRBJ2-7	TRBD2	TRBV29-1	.	TGCAGCGTTGTAGCAGGTAGCGGGGGTCTCGAGCAGTACTTC	CSVVAGSGGLEQYF
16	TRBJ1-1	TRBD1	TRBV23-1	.	TGCGCCAGCAGTCGGTTCAGGGGGCTGCAGGGCACTGAAGCTTTCTTT	CASSRFRGLQGTEAFF
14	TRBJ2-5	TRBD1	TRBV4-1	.	TGCGCCAGCAGCCAGACAGGGGGGACGGAGACCCAGTACTTC	CASSQTGGTETQYF
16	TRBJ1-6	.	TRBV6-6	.	TGTGCCAGCAGTTTCAAGAAACAGGCGTATAATTCACCCCTCCACTTT	CASSFKKQAYNSPLHF
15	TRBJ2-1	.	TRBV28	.	TGTGCCAGCAGTTTATGGGGGGGCCGTGGCAATGAGCAGTTCTTC	CASSLWGGRGNEQFF
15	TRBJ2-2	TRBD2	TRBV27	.	TGTGCCAGCAGTTTAGCGGGGGACAACACCGGGGAGCTGTTTTTT	CASSLAGDNTGELFF
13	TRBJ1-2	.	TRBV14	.	TGTGCCAGCAGCCAAGTAGCACGGTATGGCTACACCTTC	CASSQVARYGYTF
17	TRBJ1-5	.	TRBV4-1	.	TGCGCCAGCAGCCAAGGGGAGGGCGGAAGCTTCAATCAGCCCCAGCATTTT	CASSQGEGGSFNQPQHF
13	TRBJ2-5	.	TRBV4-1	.	TGCGCCAGCAGCCAAGATCATGGGGAGACCCAGTACTTC	CASSQDHGETQYF
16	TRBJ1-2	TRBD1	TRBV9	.	TGTGCCAGCAGCGCGTCTCCGGGACAGGGGATCTATGGCTACACCTTC	CASSASPGQGIYGYTF
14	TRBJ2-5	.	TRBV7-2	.	TGTGCCAGCAGCTTAGCATCGTCTCCTACCACCCAGTACTTC	CASSLASSPTTQYF
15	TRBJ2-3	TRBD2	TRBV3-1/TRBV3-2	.	TGTGCCAGCAGCCAAGATCGGCTAGCGGGAGATACGCAGTATTTT	CASSQDRLAGDTQYF
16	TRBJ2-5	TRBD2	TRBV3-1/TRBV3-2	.	TGTGCCAGCAGCCAAGTGGAGCGGGGGAACCAAGAGACCCAGTACTTC	CASSQVERGNQETQYF
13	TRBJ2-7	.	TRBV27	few	TGTGCCAGCAGCTCGGGTAGCTCCTACGAGCAGTACTTC	CASSSGSSYEQYF